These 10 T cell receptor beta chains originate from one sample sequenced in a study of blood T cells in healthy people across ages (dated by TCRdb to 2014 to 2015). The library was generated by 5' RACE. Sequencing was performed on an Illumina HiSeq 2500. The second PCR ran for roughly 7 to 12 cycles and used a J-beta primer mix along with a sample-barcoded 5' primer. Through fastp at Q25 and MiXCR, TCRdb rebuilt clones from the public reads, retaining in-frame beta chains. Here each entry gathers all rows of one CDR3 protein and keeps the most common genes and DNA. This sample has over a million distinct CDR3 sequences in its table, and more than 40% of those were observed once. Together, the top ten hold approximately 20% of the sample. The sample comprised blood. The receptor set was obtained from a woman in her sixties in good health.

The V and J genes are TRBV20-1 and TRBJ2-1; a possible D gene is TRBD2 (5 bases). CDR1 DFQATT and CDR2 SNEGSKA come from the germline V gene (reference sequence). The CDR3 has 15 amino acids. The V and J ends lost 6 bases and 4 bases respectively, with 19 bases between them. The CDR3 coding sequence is TGCAGTGCACCCGGGAAGCGAACCCTTTACAATGAGCAGTTCTTC. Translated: CSAPGKRTLYNEQFF.

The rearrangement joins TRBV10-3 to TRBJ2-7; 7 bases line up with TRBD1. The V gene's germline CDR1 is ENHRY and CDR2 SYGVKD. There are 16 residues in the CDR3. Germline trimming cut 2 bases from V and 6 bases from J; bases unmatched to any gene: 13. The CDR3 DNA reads TGTGCCATCAGTGAGCTAACCGGGACAGAGGGGAGCGAGCAGTACTTC. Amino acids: CAISELTGTEGSEQYF.

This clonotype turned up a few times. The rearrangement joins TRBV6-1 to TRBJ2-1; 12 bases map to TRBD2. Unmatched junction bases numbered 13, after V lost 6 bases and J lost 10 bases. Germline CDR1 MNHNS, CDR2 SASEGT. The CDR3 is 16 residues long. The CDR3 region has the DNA TGTGCCAGCAGCTCCAATCTAGCGGGAGGGCCGGGAGAGCAGTTCTTC. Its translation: CASSSNLAGGPGEQFF.

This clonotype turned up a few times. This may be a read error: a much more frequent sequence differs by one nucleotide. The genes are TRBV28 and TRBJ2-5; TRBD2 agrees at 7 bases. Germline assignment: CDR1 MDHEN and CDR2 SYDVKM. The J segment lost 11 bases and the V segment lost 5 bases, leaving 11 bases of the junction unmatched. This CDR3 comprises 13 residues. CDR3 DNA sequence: TGTGCCAGCAGTGGGTATGGGGACTATAAGCAGTACTTC. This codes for CASSGYGDYKQYF.

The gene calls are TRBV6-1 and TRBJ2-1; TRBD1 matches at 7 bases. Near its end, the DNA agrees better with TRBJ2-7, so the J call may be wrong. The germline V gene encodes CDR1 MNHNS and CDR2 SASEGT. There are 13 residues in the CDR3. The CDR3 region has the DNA TGTGCCATCGCCGGGACAGTTAACTACGAGCAGTACTTC. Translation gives CAIAGTVNYEQYF.

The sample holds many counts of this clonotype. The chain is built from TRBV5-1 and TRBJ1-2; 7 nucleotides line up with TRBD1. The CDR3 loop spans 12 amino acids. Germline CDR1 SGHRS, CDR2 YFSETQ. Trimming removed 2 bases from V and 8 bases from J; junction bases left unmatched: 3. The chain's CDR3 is CASSFDRDGYTF. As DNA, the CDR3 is TGCGCCAGCAGCTTTGACAGGGACGGCTACACCTTC.

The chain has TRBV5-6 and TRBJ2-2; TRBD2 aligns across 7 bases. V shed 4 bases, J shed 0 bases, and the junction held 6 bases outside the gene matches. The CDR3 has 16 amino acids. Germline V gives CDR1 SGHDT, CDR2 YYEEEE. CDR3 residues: CASSPLAGANTGELFF. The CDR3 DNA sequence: TGTGCCAGCAGCCCTTTGGCGGGGGCGAACACCGGGGAGCTGTTTTTT.

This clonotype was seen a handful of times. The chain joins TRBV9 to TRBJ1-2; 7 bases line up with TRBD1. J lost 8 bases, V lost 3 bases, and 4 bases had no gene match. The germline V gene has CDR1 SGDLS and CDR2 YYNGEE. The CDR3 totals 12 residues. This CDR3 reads CASSGTGEGYTF. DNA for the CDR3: TGTGCCAGCAGCGGCACAGGGGAGGGCTACACCTTC. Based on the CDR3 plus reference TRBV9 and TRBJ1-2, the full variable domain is DSGVTQTPKHLITATGQRVTLRCSPRSGDLSVYWYQQSLDQGLQFLIQYYNGEERAKGNILERFSAQQFPDLHSELNLSSLELGDSALYFCASSGTGEGYTFGSGTRLTVV.

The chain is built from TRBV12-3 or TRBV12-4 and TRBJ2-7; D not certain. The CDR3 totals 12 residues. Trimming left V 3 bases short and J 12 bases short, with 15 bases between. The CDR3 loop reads CASSFSGKSVYF. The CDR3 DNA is TGTGCCAGCAGTTTTAGTGGTAAAAGTGTGTACTTC.

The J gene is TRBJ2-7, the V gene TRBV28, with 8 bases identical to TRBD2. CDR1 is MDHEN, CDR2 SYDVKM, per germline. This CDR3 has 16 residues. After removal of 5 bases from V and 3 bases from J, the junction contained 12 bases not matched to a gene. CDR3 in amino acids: CASSRTGGRFGYEQYF. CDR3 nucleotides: TGTGCCAGCAGTCGGACGGGAGGGCGATTCGGCTACGAGCAGTACTTC.